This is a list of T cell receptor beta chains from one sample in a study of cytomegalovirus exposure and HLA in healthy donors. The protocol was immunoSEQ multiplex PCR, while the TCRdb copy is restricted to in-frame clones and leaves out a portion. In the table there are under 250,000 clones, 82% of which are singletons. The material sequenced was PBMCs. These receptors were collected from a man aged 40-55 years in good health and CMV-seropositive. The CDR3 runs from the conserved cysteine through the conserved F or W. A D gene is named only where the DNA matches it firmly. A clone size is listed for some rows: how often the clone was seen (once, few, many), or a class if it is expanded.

CDR3aa: CASSEGGSYGYTF
CDR3nt: TGTGCCAGCAGCGAAGGGGGCTCCTATGGCTACACCTTC
abundance: once
d_gene: TRBD1
v_gene: TRBV6-5
j_gene: TRBJ1-2

CDR3aa: CATSRPGLGTNEQFF
CDR3nt: TGTGCCACCAGCAGACCGGGACTAGGGACCAATGAGCAGTTCTTC
abundance: -
d_gene: TRBD2
v_gene: TRBV15
j_gene: TRBJ2-1

CDR3aa: CASSPLLEGSYNEQFF
CDR3nt: TGTGCCAGCAGCCCCCTCTTGGAGGGTTCCTACAATGAGCAGTTCTTC
abundance: -
d_gene: -
v_gene: TRBV9
j_gene: TRBJ2-1

CDR3aa: CAWSARVRGGNEQFF
CDR3nt: TGTGCCTGGAGCGCCCGGGTAAGAGGGGGCAATGAGCAGTTCTTC
abundance: few
d_gene: -
v_gene: TRBV30
j_gene: TRBJ2-1

CDR3aa: CASSPSVGHSGNTIYF
CDR3nt: TGCGCCAGCAGCCCTAGTGTGGGTCACTCTGGAAACACCATATATTTT
abundance: -
d_gene: -
v_gene: TRBV5-1
j_gene: TRBJ1-3

CDR3aa: CSPLGGGGDEAFF
CDR3nt: TGCAGTCCCCTAGGTGGTGGAGGTGATGAAGCTTTCTTT
abundance: -
d_gene: -
v_gene: TRBV29-1
j_gene: TRBJ1-1

CDR3aa: CASSGQGAGTDTQYF
CDR3nt: TGTGCCAGCTCGGGACAGGGGGCAGGCACAGATACGCAGTATTTT
abundance: -
d_gene: TRBD1
v_gene: TRBV27
j_gene: TRBJ2-3

CDR3aa: CSVQGGPERYTF
CDR3nt: TGCAGCGTCCAGGGGGGCCCCGAGCGCTACACCTTC
abundance: -
d_gene: TRBD1
v_gene: TRBV29-1
j_gene: TRBJ1-2

CDR3aa: CASIGGLGNQPQHF
CDR3nt: TGTGCCAGCATCGGGGGGCTGGGCAATCAGCCCCAGCATTTT
abundance: -
d_gene: -
v_gene: TRBV6-6
j_gene: TRBJ1-5

CDR3aa: CASSLAGISYEQYF
CDR3nt: TGTGCCAGCAGCTTAGCAGGGATCTCCTACGAGCAGTACTTC
abundance: once
d_gene: -
v_gene: TRBV11-3
j_gene: TRBJ2-7

CDR3aa: CSVDEQGEAFF
CDR3nt: TGCAGCGTTGATGAACAGGGTGAAGCTTTCTTT
abundance: -
d_gene: -
v_gene: TRBV29-1
j_gene: TRBJ1-1

CDR3aa: CAISDSGTGAADTQYF
CDR3nt: TGTGCCATCAGTGACTCCGGGACAGGGGCTGCAGATACGCAGTATTTT
abundance: once
d_gene: TRBD1
v_gene: TRBV10-3
j_gene: TRBJ2-3

CDR3aa: CASNTGTKVAFF
CDR3nt: TGTGCCAGCAATACCGGGACTAAGGTCGCTTTCTTT
abundance: -
d_gene: -
v_gene: TRBV28
j_gene: TRBJ1-1

CDR3aa: CASSDLGGRETQYF
CDR3nt: TGTGCCAGCAGTGATTTGGGGGGGCGAGAGACCCAGTACTTC
abundance: few
d_gene: -
v_gene: TRBV25-1
j_gene: TRBJ2-5

CDR3aa: CASSLVRGNQPQHF
CDR3nt: TGTGCCAGCAGCTTGGTCAGGGGCAATCAGCCCCAGCATTTT
abundance: -
d_gene: -
v_gene: TRBV7-8
j_gene: TRBJ1-5

CDR3aa: CASSHHVGEQFF
CDR3nt: TGCGCCAGCAGTCACCACGTCGGTGAGCAGTTCTTC
abundance: -
d_gene: -
v_gene: TRBV23-1
j_gene: TRBJ2-1

CDR3aa: CASSLRGDTIYF
CDR3nt: TGTGCCAGCAGCCTCAGGGGAGACACCATATATTTT
abundance: few
d_gene: -
v_gene: TRBV11-2
j_gene: TRBJ1-3

CDR3aa: CASSIQGSTYEQYF
CDR3nt: TGTGCCAGTAGTATACAGGGCTCGACCTACGAGCAGTACTTC
abundance: -
d_gene: -
v_gene: TRBV19
j_gene: TRBJ2-7

CDR3aa: CSVGTGYNQPQHF
CDR3nt: TGCAGCGTGGGGACAGGGTACAATCAGCCCCAGCATTTT
abundance: -
d_gene: TRBD1
v_gene: TRBV29-1
j_gene: TRBJ1-5